Listed here are 10 T cell receptor beta chains from one sample, sequenced in a study of T-cell memory formation after mild COVID-19. TCRdb re-called the 5' RACE reads through MiXCR, storing one row per CDR3 protein. Of roughly 200,000 distinct CDR3 sequences in the sample, over 9% were seen once. The sequenced material came from PBMCs or a T cell subset sorted from them (not recorded which). The source of these receptors is a man between 18 and 35 years old who had mild COVID-19 (a few samples of this study predate the infection). Cell type and time point are not known.

The chain couples TRBV6-5 to TRBJ1-5, with TRBD1 matching over 7 bases. This CDR3 has 14 residues. Germline V CDR1 and CDR2: MNHEY, SVGAGI. Trimming took 6 bases from V and 6 from J; bases not matched to a gene: 8. CDR3 loop: CASRSTGYTQPQHF. The CDR3 nucleotides are TGTGCCAGCAGGTCGACAGGGTATACTCAGCCCCAGCATTTT.

V is TRBV5-1 and J is TRBJ1-6; weak D call: TRBD1 (5 bases). With 5 bases removed from V and 7 bases from J, the gap between germline ends came to 16 bases. Germline V gene lookup returns CDR1 SGHRS and CDR2 YFSETQ. The CDR3 totals 15 residues. CDR3 sequence reads: CASSRRQGRNSPLHF. CDR3 coding DNA: TGCGCCAGCAGTCGGAGGCAGGGTCGGAATTCACCCCTCCACTTT.

The chain couples TRBV7-2 to TRBJ1-5, with D possibly being TRBD1 (5 bases). The CDR3 contains 15 residues. The V end lost 6 bases, the J end lost 2 bases, and 14 bases lay between the germline ends. Per germline, CDR1 SGHTA and CDR2 FQGNSA. CDR3 bases: TGTGCCAGCAGTCGCGGCGCGGGGCGCAATCAGCCCCAGCATTTT. Amino acid sequence: CASSRGAGRNQPQHF.

This clonotype was found a few times. The V call is TRBV6-6, the J call TRBJ2-1; D uncertain. This CDR3 spans 13 amino acids. Per the germline V gene, CDR1 is MNHNY and CDR2 is SVGAGI (reference sequence). The V end was cut by 4 bases, the J end by 10 bases, with 14 bases between. The CDR3 nucleotides are TGTGCCAGCAGTTCCATTTCAAGGGTGGAGCAGTTCTTC. Its translation: CASSSISRVEQFF.

The chain recombines TRBV29-1 with TRBJ2-1; 7 positions agree with TRBD2. The CDR3 extends over 15 amino acids. CDR1 SQVTM and CDR2 ANQGSEA come from the germline V gene. V shed 5 bases, J shed 0 bases, and the junction held 7 bases outside the gene matches. The CDR3 reads CSVFGGTSSYNEQFF. The CDR3 nucleotides are TGCAGCGTTTTCGGGGGGACCTCCTCCTACAATGAGCAGTTCTTC.

This clonotype was seen ten or more times. The chain links TRBV18 to TRBJ2-7; D gene uncertain. The CDR3 has 15 amino acids. Trimming left V 4 bases short and J 2 bases short, with 15 bases between. CDR1 is KGHSH, CDR2 LQKENI, per germline. CDR3 bases: TGTGCCAGCTCACTATCCTCGGCAGCACCCTACGAGCAGTACTTC. It codes for CASSLSSAAPYEQYF. Variable domain in full (rest from reference TRBV18 and TRBJ2-7): NAGVMQNPRHLVRRRGQEARLRCSPMKGHSHVYWYRQLPEEGLKFMVYLQKENIIDESGMPKERFSAEFPKEGPSILRIQQVVRGDSAAYFCASSLSSAAPYEQYFGPGTRLTVT.

The chain links TRBV6-6 to TRBJ1-5; D unresolved. The germline V gene has CDR1 MNHNY and CDR2 SVGAGI (reference sequence). The CDR3 is made up of 15 amino acids. Trimming shortened V by 0 bases and J by 0 bases, and 6 bases separated the two germline ends. CDR3 sequence: CASSYSSSSNQPQHF. The CDR3 DNA sequence: TGTGCCAGCAGTTACTCGTCCTCTAGCAATCAGCCCCAGCATTTT.

This chain connects TRBV7-7 to TRBJ2-2; unclear D gene. The V end was cut by 1 base, the J end by 0 bases, with 9 bases between. The germline V gene encodes CDR1 SSHAT and CDR2 FNYEAQ (reference sequence). CDR3 length: 16 residues. The CDR3 here is CASSLGQHPNTGELFF. CDR3 DNA: TGTGCCAGCAGCTTAGGGCAGCACCCGAACACCGGGGAGCTGTTTTTT.

This clonotype was observed a handful of times. The gene calls are TRBV7-9 and TRBJ1-2; 8 nucleotides match TRBD1. CDR1 is SEHNR and CDR2 is FQNEAQ in the germline V gene (reference sequence). The V and J ends lost 5 bases and 8 bases, in that order; junction bases with no gene match: 10. The CDR3 has 14 amino acids. This CDR3 is CASSPGQGQDGYTF. CDR3 DNA sequence: TGTGCCAGCAGCCCAGGACAGGGACAAGACGGCTACACCTTC.

This clonotype was found a few times. The chain recombines TRBV29-1 with TRBJ1-1; D is perhaps TRBD1 (5 bases). Germline CDR1 reads SQVTM; CDR2 reads ANQGSEA. Trimming took off 1 base at V and 8 bases at J, with 17 bases between the two ends. CDR3 size: 14 residues. CDR3 residues: CSVEGRVSLSEAFF. CDR3 coding DNA: TGCAGCGTTGAAGGCAGGGTCTCGCTTTCGGAAGCTTTCTTT.